The 2 T cell receptor beta chains presented below share a single source sample, sequenced in a study of radiotherapy plus CTLA-4 blockade in lung cancer. The table came from immunoSEQ multiplex PCR; TCRdb's copy has only in-frame clones and leaves some out. Of approximately 32,000 clones listed, 60% to 75% were seen once; the top ten hold 4%. Sequenced material: peripheral blood, taken from a patient treated with radiotherapy plus ipilimumab. These receptors were collected from a human donor with non-small cell lung cancer who had stable disease on radiotherapy plus ipilimumab.

The chain combines TRBV7-2 with TRBJ2-3, with no clear D. The CDR3 has 12 amino acids. CDR1 and CDR2 (germline): SGHTA, FQGNSA. The V end lost 5 bases, the J end lost 2 bases, and 5 bases lay between the germline ends. The CDR3 loop reads CASSRTTDTQYF. The CDR3 DNA follows: TGTGCCAGCAGCCGAACCACAGATACGCAGTATTTT.

By share, this clone ranks as medium-sized. J is TRBJ2-7 and V is TRBV11-3; D uncertain. V lost 4 bases and J 0 bases, leaving 1 base between the germline ends. The germline gives CDR1 SGHNT, CDR2 YENEEA. The CDR3 is 11 residues long. The CDR3 region has the DNA TGTGCCAGCAGCTACTCCTACGAGCAGTACTTC. Its protein is CASSYSYEQYF.